Below, 16 T cell receptor beta chains from the same sample are listed, as sequenced in a study of T cell changes during pregnancy in multiple sclerosis. The assay was immunoSEQ multiplex PCR, and TCRdb's table has in-frame clones only and misses some. The table has 70,000 to 95,000 clones, about 92% seen once. The starting material was peripheral blood, obtained after pregnancy. These receptors were collected from a female donor in good health, enrolled as a control in a pregnancy study.

V gene TRBV11-2 combines with J gene TRBJ2-7, with D hard to call. CDR3 length: 14 amino acids. Trimming took off 0 bases at V and 1 base at J, with 7 bases between the two ends. Germline loops: CDR1 SGHAT, CDR2 FQNNGV. As DNA, the CDR3 is TGTGCCAGCAGCTTAGAGGCCGTATCCTACGAGCAGTACTTC. Translation: CASSLEAVSYEQYF. Variable domain in full (rest from reference TRBV11-2 and TRBJ2-7): EAGVAQSPRYKIIEKRQSVAFWCNPISGHATLYWYQQILGQGPKLLIQFQNNGVVDDSQLPKDRFSAERLKGVDSTLKIQPAKLEDSAVYLCASSLEAVSYEQYFGPGTRLTVT.

Only one count was recorded for this clone. The chain uses TRBV30 and TRBJ2-1; TRBD2 matches 10 bases. Losses at the gene ends were 7 bases for V and 7 bases for J; bases not matched to a gene: 13. CDR3 length equals 15 residues. CDR1 GTSNPN and CDR2 SVGIG come from the germline V gene (reference sequence). The CDR3 reads CALLASGSFKNEQFF. DNA of the CDR3: TGTGCCTTGCTAGCTAGCGGGAGTTTTAAAAATGAGCAGTTCTTC.

The CDR3 here is CASSSGTANTEAFF. CDR3 sequence (DNA): TGTGCCAGTTCCTCCGGGACAGCGAACACTGAAGCTTTCTTT. This chain uses TRBV28 with TRBJ1-1; 7 bases fit TRBD1. The CDR3 totals 14 residues. V lost 9 bases and J lost 1; bases outside the gene matches: 8. In germline, CDR1 is MDHEN, CDR2 SYDVKM.

This clone has a single count. The gene calls are TRBV2 and TRBJ1-5; 8 bases are shared with TRBD1. Looked up from germline, CDR1 is SNHLY and CDR2 is FYNNEI. V trimming: 6 bases; J trimming: 4 bases; junction bases outside the gene matches: 8. The CDR3 consists of 15 residues. CDR3 loop: CASSVDRASNQPQHF. The CDR3, as DNA: TGTGCCAGCAGCGTGGACAGGGCCTCGAATCAGCCCCAGCATTTT.

This chain joins TRBV5-1 and TRBJ1-1; 8 bases match TRBD1. V was pared by 4 bases and J by 7 bases, with 9 bases of the junction left unmatched. The CDR3 sequence is 14 residues long. Germline-derived CDR1 and CDR2 are SGHRS and YFSETQ. The CDR3 DNA reads as TGCGCCAGCAGCCCCGGGACAGGAGGTCTTGAAGCTTTCTTT. Encoded protein: CASSPGTGGLEAFF. The complete variable domain, with remaining parts taken from reference TRBV5-1 and TRBJ1-1, reads KAGVTQTPRYLIKTRGQQVTLSCSPISGHRSVSWYQQTPGQGLQFLFEYFSETQRNKGNFPGRFSGRQFSNSRSEMNVSTLELGDSALYLCASSPGTGGLEAFFGQGTRLTVV.

CDR3 amino acids: CASSFVSGGAVNEQFF. The CDR3 DNA sequence: TGCGCCAGCAGCTTCGTAAGCGGGGGGGCCGTAAATGAGCAGTTCTTC. The gene calls are TRBV5-1 and TRBJ2-1; the match to TRBD2 covers 10 bases. CDR1 and CDR2 (germline): SGHRS, YFSETQ. V dropped 2 bases and J dropped 7; count of bases not matched to a gene: 9. This CDR3 is built from 16 residues.

CDR3: CASSLFNYPRERYEQYF. CDR3 nucleotide sequence: TGTGCCAGCAGTTTATTCAATTATCCGCGGGAGCGGTACGAGCAGTACTTC. The V gene is TRBV27, the J gene TRBJ2-7; 7 bases agree with TRBD2. The CDR3 runs 17 residues. J lost 4 bases, V lost 1 base, and 13 bases had no gene match. Germline lookup yields CDR1 MNHEY and CDR2 SMNVEV (reference sequence).

In nucleotides, the CDR3 is TGTGCCAGCAGCCGTGGGGGGGGTATATACAATGAGCAGTTCTTC. It codes for CASSRGGGIYNEQFF. J is TRBJ2-1 and V is TRBV5-6; 7 positions match TRBD2. Trimming at V came to 4 bases and at J to 4 bases, leaving 8 bases not matched to a gene. Germline V gene lookup returns CDR1 SGHDT and CDR2 YYEEEE. The CDR3 is made up of 15 amino acids.

This chain links TRBV30 with TRBJ2-3; maybe TRBD2 (6 bases). Trimming removed 0 bases at V and 6 bases at J, with 10 bases between. The CDR3 loop spans 13 amino acids. The germline V gene has CDR1 GTSNPN and CDR2 SVGIG (reference sequence). The CDR3 nucleotides read TGTGCCTGGAGTGTCCGGGGGTTGGATACGCAGTATTTT. Its translation: CAWSVRGLDTQYF.

V gene TRBV27 combines with J gene TRBJ2-1; 9 nucleotides agree with TRBD2. The CDR3 runs to 14 residues. The germline V gene encodes CDR1 MNHEY and CDR2 SMNVEV (reference sequence). Trimming cost V 5 bases and J 7 bases; bases outside gene matches: 6. In DNA, the CDR3 is TGTGCCAGCAGTGGCGGGAGGGCAGGTAATGAGCAGTTCTTC. It specifies CASSGGRAGNEQFF.

This clone is a singleton in its sample. V and J are TRBV10-3 and TRBJ2-5; 11 positions agree with TRBD2. Looked up from germline, CDR1 is ENHRY and CDR2 is SYGVKD. The length of the CDR3 is 15 residues. After removal of 5 bases from V and 3 bases from J, the junction contained 5 bases not matched to a gene. The CDR3 reads CAISNSGGGEETQYF. DNA for the CDR3: TGTGCCATCAGTAATAGCGGGGGGGGAGAAGAGACCCAGTACTTC.

The genes are TRBV6-5 and TRBJ2-7; the D gene is possibly TRBD1 (6 bases). With 6 bases removed from V and 7 bases from J, the gap between germline ends came to 22 bases. Germline assignment: CDR1 MNHEY and CDR2 SVGAGI. The CDR3 sequence is 15 residues long. In DNA form, the CDR3 reads TGTGCCAGCAGACTCGGACAGCAGCCGCTACTTGAGCAGTACTTC. It codes for CASRLGQQPLLEQYF.

The chain is built from TRBV5-1 and TRBJ2-7; D might be TRBD1 (5 bases). The CDR3 is made up of 14 amino acids. With 0 bases removed from V and 6 bases from J, the gap between germline ends came to 13 bases. Per germline, CDR1 SGHRS and CDR2 YFSETQ. CDR3 coding DNA: TGCGCCAGCAGCTTGGGGGGCGTTCGGGCCGAGCAGTACTTC. This encodes CASSLGGVRAEQYF.

This clone was recorded once. In DNA, the CDR3 is TGTGCCAGCAGTTCCGGGACTAGCGGATACAATGAGCAGTTCTTC. It translates to CASSSGTSGYNEQFF. The rearrangement links TRBV27 to TRBJ2-1; 11 nucleotides match TRBD2. V shed 4 bases and J 4 bases; nucleotides not matched to a gene: 3. The germline CDR1 and CDR2 sequences are MNHEY and SMNVEV (reference sequence). This CDR3 comprises 15 residues.

V gene TRBV7-2 combines with J gene TRBJ2-7, with TRBD2 matching over 11 bases. Germline loops: CDR1 SGHTA, CDR2 FQGNSA. The CDR3 totals 18 residues. Trimming took 2 bases from V and 0 from J; bases not matched to a gene: 9. The CDR3 nucleotides are TGTGCCAGCAGCTTATTCCCCCCTACTAGCGGGAGCTCCTACGAGCAGTACTTC. It yields the protein CASSLFPPTSGSSYEQYF.

The CDR3 coding sequence is TGTGCCAGCAGATCGGGGACTGGGGCCAACGTCCTGACTTTC. It is translated as CASRSGTGANVLTF. The V gene is TRBV27, the J gene TRBJ2-6; perhaps TRBD2 as D (5 bases). Germline lookup yields CDR1 MNHEY and CDR2 SMNVEV (reference sequence). This CDR3 spans 14 amino acids. Trimming pared 6 bases from V and 2 bases from J, leaving 8 bases between.